This TCR beta chain was documented in a study of blood T cell repertoires in COVID-19. Study details: The United States, Italy and Spain provided the acute and convalescent COVID-19 samples. PBMCs, B-cell-depleted T cells, or T cells provided the cDNA or gDNA that made up the material.

The CDR3 has 13 residues. Unmatched junction bases numbered 11, after V lost 4 bases and J lost 15 bases. The germline CDR1 and CDR2 sequences are LGHNA and YNFKEQ. Original analysis: Estimation of nucleated cell counts relied on the amplification of reference gene primers. Some clones are missing from TCRdb's copy, which holds only in-frame ones; the method was immunoSEQ multiplex PCR. Clone size and the V and J calls come from that table; the DNA yielded D and trimming. This table holds 63,000 or so clones, approximately 89% found once. The chain has TRBV4-2 and TRBJ1-5; TRBD1 matches 8 bases. The sample consisted of peripheral blood. The sequence was obtained from a man aged 55 to 70 with acute or convalescent COVID-19. The CDR3 DNA reads as TGTGCCAGCAGCCCCTATGGACAGGGCCGGCGGCATTTT. It yields the protein CASSPYGQGRRHF.